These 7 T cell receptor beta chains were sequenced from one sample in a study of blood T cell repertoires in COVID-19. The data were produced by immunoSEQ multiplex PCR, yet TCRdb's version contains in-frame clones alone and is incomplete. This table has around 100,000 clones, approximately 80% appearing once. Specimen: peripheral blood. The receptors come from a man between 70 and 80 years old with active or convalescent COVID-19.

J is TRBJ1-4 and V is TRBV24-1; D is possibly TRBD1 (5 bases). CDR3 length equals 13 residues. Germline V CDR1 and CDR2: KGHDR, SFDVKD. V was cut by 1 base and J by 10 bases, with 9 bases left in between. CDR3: CATSDFLGAKLFF. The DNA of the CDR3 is TGTGCCACCAGTGATTTTTTAGGGGCAAAACTGTTTTTT.

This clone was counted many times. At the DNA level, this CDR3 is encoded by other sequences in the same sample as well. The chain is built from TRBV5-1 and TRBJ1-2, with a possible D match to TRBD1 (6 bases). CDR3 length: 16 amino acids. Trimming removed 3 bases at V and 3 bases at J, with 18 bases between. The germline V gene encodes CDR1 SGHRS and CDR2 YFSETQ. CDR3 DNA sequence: TGCGCCAGCAGCTCCCTCCGGGACAAAGGCGACTATGGCTACACCTTC. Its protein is CASSSLRDKGDYGYTF.

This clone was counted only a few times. CDR3 loop: CAISADGDINQPQHF. In DNA, the CDR3 is TGTGCCATCAGTGCGGACGGGGATATCAATCAGCCCCAGCATTTT. The rearrangement uses TRBV10-3 and TRBJ1-5; D is undetermined. Trimming took off 4 bases at V and 3 bases at J, with 13 bases between the two ends. This CDR3 has 15 amino acids. The germline CDR1 and CDR2 sequences are ENHRY and SYGVKD.

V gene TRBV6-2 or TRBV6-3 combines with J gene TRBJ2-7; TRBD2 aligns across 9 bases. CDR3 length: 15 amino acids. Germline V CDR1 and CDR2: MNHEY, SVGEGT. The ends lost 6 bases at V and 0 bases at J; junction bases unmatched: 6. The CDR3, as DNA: TGTGCCAGCAGCCGACTAGCGGCGACCTCCTACGAGCAGTACTTC. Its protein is CASSRLAATSYEQYF.

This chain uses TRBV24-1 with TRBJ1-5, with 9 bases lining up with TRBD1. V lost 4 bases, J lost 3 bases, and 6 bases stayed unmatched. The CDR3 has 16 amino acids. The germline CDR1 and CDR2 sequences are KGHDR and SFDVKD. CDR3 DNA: TGTGCCACCAGTGACCATAGACAGGGGGACAATCAGCCCCAGCATTTT. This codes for CATSDHRQGDNQPQHF.

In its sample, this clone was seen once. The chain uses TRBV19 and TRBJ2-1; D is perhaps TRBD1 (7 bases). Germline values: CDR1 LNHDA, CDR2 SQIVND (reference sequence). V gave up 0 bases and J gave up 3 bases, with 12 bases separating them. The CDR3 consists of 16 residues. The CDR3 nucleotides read TGTGCCAGTAGTATAGATTCGGGGGACAGCTACAATGAGCAGTTCTTC. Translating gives CASSIDSGDSYNEQFF.

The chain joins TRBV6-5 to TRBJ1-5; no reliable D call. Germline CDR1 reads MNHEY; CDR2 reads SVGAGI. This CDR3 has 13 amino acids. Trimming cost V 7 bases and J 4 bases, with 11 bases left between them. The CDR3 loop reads CASTAEANQPQHF. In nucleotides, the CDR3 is TGTGCCAGCACGGCAGAGGCGAATCAGCCCCAGCATTTT.